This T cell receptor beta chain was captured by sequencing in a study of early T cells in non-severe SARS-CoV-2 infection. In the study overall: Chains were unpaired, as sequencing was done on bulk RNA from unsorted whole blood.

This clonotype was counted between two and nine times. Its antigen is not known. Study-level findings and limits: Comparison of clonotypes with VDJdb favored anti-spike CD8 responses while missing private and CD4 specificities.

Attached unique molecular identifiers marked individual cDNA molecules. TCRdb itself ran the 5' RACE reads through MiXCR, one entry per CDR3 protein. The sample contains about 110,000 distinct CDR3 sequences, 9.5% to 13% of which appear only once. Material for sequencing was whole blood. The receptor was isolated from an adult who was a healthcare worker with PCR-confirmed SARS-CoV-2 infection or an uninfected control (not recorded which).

CDR3 nucleotide sequence: TGCAGTGCTAGAGAAGGGACAGCGTCCTACGAGCAGTACTTC. This sequence encodes CSAREGTASYEQYF. The rearrangement uses TRBV20-1 and TRBJ2-7, with 7 bases fitting TRBD1. This CDR3 region has 14 residues. Germline assignment: CDR1 DFQATT and CDR2 SNEGSKA (reference sequence). The trim removed 0 bases at V and 1 base at J, leaving 3 bases unmatched.